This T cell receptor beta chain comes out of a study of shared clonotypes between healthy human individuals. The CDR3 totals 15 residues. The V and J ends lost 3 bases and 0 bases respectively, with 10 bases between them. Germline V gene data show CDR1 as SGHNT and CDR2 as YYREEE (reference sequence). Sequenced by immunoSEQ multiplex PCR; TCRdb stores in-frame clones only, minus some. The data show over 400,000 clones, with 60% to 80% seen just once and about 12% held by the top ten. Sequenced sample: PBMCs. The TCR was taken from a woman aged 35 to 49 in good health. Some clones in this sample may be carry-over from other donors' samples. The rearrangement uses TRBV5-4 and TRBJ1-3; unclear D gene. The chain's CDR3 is CASSSRIGSGNTIYF. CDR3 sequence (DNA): TGTGCCAGCAGCTCGCGGATCGGCTCTGGAAACACCATATATTTT. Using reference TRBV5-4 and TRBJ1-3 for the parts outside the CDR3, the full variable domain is ETGVTQSPTHLIKTRGQQVTLRCSSQSGHNTVSWYQQALGQGPQFIFQYYREEENGRGNFPPRFSGLQFPNYSSELNVNALELDDSALYLCASSSRIGSGNTIYFGEGSWLTVV.